The TCR beta chain under discussion was sequenced for a study of monozygotic twins with inflammatory bowel disease. Study findings and constraints: The data gave no support to a single strong IBD-associated signal or clonotype. Reduced clonotype sharing with other individuals was observed in IBD patients relative to healthy twins, especially with disease activity.

A remark on this clonotype: The antigen is unknown.

Per germline, CDR1 SGHNT and CDR2 YYREEE (reference sequence). The CDR3 is made up of 13 amino acids. TCRdb reanalyzed the 5' RACE reads, giving one entry per CDR3 protein sequence and no DNA. The data show over 100,000 distinct CDR3 sequences, and the top ten clones hold 9.5% to 15%. Blood samples measuring 2 to 2.5 ml were taken per donor. Sequences were obtained from blood. This chain joins TRBV5-4 and TRBJ1-2; TCRdb calls TRBD1, which cannot be checked without DNA. The TCR was taken from a human donor with ulcerative colitis or Crohn's disease, or a healthy co-twin of an affected twin (not recorded which). CDR3: CASSLGDVKIYTF.